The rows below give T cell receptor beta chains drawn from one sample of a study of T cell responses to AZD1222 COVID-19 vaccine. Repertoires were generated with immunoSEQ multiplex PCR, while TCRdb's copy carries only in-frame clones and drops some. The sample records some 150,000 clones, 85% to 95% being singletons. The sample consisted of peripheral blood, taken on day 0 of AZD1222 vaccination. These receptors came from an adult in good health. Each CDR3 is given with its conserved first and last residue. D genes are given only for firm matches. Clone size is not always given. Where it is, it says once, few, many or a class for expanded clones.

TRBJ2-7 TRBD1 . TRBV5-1 CASSLAPGQGYEQYF TGCGCCAGCAGCTTGGCTCCGGGACAGGGATACGAGCAGTACTTC
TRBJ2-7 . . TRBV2 CASEDGNYEQYF TGTGCCAGCGAAGACGGGAACTACGAGCAGTACTTC
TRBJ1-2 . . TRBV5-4 CASSPAINYGYTF TGTGCCAGCAGCCCAGCGATTAACTATGGCTACACCTTC
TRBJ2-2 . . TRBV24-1 CATSGGPVVTGELFF TGTGCCACCAGTGGCGGGCCGGTCGTCACCGGGGAGCTGTTTTTT
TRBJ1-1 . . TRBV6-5 CASSYSGISNTEAFF TGTGCCAGCAGTTACTCCGGGATTTCGAACACTGAAGCTTTCTTT
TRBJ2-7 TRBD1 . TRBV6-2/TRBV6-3 CASSNLQGYEQYF TGTGCCAGCAGTAACCTACAGGGGTACGAGCAGTACTTC
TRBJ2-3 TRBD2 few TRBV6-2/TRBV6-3 CASSRTSGEGDTQYF TGTGCCAGCAGTCGGACTAGCGGGGAGGGGGATACGCAGTATTTT
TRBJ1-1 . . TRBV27 CASSLSPGTNTEAFF TGTGCCAGCAGTTTATCACCAGGGACGAACACTGAAGCTTTCTTT
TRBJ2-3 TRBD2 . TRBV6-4 CASSDAGGGADTQYF TGTGCCAGCAGTGACGCGGGGGGGGGCGCAGATACGCAGTATTTT
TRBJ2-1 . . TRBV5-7 CASSLVVGGLYNEQFF TGTGCCAGCAGCTTGGTGGTGGGGGGTCTCTACAATGAGCAGTTCTTC
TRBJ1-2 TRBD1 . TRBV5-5 CASSTGTDNYGYTF TGTGCCAGCAGTACCGGGACAGATAACTATGGCTACACCTTC
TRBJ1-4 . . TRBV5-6 CASSSSGETNEKLFF TGTGCCAGCAGCTCCTCAGGGGAAACTAATGAAAAACTGTTTTTT
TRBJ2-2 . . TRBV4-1 CASSQDPANTGELFF TGCGCCAGCAGCCAAGATCCAGCGAACACCGGGGAGCTGTTTTTT
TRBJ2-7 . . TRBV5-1 CASSLEGTAYEQYF TGCGCCAGCAGCTTGGAAGGGACGGCCTACGAGCAGTACTTC
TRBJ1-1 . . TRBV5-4 CASSLDLQGNTEAFF TGTGCCAGCAGCTTGGACCTACAGGGGAACACTGAAGCTTTCTTT
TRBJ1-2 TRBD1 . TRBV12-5 CASGPGTGGSDYGYTF TGTGCTAGTGGTCCCGGGACAGGGGGCTCCGACTATGGCTACACCTTC